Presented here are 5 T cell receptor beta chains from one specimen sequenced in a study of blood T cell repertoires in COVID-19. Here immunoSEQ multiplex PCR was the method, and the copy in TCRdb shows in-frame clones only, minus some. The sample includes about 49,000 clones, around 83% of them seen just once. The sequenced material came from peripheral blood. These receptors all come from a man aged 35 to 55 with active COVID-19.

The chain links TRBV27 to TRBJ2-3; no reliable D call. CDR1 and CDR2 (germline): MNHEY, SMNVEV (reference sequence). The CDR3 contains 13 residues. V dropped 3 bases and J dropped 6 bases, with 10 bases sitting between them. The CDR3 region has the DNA TGTGCCAGCAGTTTCGGAGTTCGGGATACGCAGTATTTT. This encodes CASSFGVRDTQYF.

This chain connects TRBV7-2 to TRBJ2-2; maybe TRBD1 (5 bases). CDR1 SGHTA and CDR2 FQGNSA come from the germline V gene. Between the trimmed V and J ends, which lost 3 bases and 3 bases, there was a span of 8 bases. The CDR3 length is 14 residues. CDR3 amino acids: CASSFPGYTGELFF. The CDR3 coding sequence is TGTGCCAGCAGCTTCCCAGGGTACACCGGGGAGCTGTTTTTT. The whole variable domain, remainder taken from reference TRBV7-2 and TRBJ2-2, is GAGVSQSPSNKVTEKGKDVELRCDPISGHTALYWYRQSLGQGLEFLIYFQGNSAPDKSGLPSDRFSAERTGGSVSTLTIQRTQQEDSAVYLCASSFPGYTGELFFGEGSRLTVL.

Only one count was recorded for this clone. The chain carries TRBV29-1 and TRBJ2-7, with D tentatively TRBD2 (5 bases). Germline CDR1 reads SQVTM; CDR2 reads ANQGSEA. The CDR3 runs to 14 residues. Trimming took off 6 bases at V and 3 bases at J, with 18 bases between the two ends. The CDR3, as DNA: TGCAGCGTCAACGACGGGGAACTCCACTACGAGCAGTACTTC. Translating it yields CSVNDGELHYEQYF.

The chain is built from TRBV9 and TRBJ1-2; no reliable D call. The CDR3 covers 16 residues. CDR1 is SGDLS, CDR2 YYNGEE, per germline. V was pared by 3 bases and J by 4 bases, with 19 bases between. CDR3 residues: CASSEPYSGPSYGYTF. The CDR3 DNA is TGTGCCAGCAGCGAACCCTACAGCGGTCCATCCTATGGCTACACCTTC.

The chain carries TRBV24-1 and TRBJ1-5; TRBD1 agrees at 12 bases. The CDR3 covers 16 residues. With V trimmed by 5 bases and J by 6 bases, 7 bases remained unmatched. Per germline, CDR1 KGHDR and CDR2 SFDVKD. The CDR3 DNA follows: TGTGCCACCAGTGGGGACAGGGGGCTGTCGGCTCAGCCCCAGCATTTT. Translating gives CATSGDRGLSAQPQHF.